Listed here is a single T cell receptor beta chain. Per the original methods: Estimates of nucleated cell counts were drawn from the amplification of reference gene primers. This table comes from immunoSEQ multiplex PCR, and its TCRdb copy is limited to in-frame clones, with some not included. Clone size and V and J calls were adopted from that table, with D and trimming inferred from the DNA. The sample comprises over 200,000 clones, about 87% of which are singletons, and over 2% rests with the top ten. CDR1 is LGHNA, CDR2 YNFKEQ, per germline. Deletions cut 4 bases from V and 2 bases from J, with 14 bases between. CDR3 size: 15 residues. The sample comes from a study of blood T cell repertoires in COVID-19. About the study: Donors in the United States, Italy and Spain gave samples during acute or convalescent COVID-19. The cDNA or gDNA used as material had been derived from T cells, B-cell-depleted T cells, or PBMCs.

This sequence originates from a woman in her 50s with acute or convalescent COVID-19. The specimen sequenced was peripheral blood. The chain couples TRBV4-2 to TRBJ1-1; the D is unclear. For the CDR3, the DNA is TGTGCCAGCAGCCCCCTCCGGGAGCTAAACACTGAAGCTTTCTTT. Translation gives CASSPLRELNTEAFF.